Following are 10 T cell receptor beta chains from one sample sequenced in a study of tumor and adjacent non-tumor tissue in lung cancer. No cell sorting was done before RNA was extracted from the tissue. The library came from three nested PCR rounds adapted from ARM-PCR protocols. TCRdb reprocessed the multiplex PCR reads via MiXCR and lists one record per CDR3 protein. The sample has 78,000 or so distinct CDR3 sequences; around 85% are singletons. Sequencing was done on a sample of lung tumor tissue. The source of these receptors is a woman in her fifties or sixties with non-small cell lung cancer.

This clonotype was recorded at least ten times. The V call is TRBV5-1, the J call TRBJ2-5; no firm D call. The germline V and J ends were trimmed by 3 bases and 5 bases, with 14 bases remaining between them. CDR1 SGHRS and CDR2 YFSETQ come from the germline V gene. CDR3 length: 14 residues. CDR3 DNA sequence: TGCGCCAGCAGCTATGAAGGGCGGCGGGAGACCCAGTACTTC. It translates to CASSYEGRRETQYF.

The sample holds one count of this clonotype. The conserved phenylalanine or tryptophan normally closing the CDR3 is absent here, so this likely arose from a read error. CDR3 DNA: TGCAGTGTTAGAGCGTCGGGACAGCCCTACGAGCAGTACCTC. This encodes CSVRASGQPYEQYL. The chain combines TRBV20-1 with TRBJ2-7; the match to TRBD1 covers 7 bases. Germline CDR1 DFQATT, CDR2 SNEGSKA (reference sequence). The CDR3 contains 14 residues.

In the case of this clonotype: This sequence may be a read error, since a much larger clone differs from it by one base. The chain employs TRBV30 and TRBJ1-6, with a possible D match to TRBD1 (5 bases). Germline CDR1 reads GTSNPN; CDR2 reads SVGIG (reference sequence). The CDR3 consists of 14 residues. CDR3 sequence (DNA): TGTGCCTGGAGTGTGACAGCGGAAGGATCACCCCCCCACTTT. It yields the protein CAWSVTAEGSPPHF.

In nucleotides, the CDR3 is TGTGCCAGCGCTAAACATAGGGGGCTCGGCGGGAGAAGGGGTGAGCAGTTCTTC. Translating gives CASAKHRGLGGRRGEQFF. J is TRBJ2-1 and V is TRBV28; D could derive from TRBD1 or TRBD2 (7 bases each). V was trimmed by 8 bases and J by 9 bases, leaving 32 bases between them. From germline, CDR1 is MDHEN and CDR2 SYDVKM. The CDR3 covers 18 residues.

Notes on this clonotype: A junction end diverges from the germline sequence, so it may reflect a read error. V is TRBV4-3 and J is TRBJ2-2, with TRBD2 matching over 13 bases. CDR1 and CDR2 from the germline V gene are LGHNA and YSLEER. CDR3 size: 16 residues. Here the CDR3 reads CANSQGLAGDTGELFF. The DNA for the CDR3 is TGCGCCAACAGCCAAGGACTAGCGGGAGATACCGGGGAGCTGTTTTTT.

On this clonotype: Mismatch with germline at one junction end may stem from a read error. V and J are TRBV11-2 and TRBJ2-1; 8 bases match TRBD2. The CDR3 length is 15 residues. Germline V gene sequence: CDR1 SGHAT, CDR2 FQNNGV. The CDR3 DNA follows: TGCGCCGGCAGCCGAGGACTAGCTATGAGCAATGAGCAGTTCTTC. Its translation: CAGSRGLAMSNEQFF.

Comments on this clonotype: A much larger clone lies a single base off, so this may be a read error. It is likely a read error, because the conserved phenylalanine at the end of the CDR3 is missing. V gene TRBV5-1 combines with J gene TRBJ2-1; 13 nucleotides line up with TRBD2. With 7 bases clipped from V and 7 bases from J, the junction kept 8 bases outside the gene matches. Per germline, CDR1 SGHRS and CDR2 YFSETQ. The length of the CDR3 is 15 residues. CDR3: CASCPTSGRGNEQFL. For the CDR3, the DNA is TGCGCCAGCTGCCCTACTAGCGGGAGGGGGAATGAGCAGTTCCTC.

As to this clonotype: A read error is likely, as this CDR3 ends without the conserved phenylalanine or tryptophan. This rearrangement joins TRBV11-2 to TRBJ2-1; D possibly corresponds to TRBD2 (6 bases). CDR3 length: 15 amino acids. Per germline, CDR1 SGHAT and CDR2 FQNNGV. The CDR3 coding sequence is TGTGTCACCAGCGCGGGGCCTAACTCCTACAATGAGCAGTTCATC. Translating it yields CVTSAGPNSYNEQFI.

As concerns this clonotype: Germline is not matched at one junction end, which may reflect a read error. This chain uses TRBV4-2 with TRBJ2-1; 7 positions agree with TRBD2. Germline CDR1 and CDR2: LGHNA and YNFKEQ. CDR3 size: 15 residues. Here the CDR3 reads CASTQSLAELVKQFF. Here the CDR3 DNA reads TGTGCCAGCACCCAATCCCTAGCGGAGTTAGTTAAGCAGTTCTTC.

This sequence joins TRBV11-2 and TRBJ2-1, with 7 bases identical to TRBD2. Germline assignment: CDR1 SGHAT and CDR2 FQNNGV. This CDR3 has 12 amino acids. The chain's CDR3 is CAGMGLRDEQFF. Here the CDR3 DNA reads TGTGCGGGCATGGGACTACGTGACGAGCAGTTCTTC. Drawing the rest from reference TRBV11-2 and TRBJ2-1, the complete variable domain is EAGVAQSPRYKIIEKRQSVAFWCNPISGHATLYWYQQILGQGPKLLIQFQNNGVVDDSQLPKDRFSAERLKGVDSTLKIQPAKLEDSAVYLCAGMGLRDEQFFGPGTRLTVL.